This T cell receptor beta chain emerged from a study of cytomegalovirus exposure and HLA in healthy donors. Primers: 60 Vbeta forward and 13 Jbeta reverse. Generated by immunoSEQ multiplex PCR, the TCRdb table keeps only in-frame clones and is missing some. The table shows approximately 150,000 clones, with 75% to 80% occurring only once. The trim removed 5 bases at V and 4 bases at J, leaving 7 bases unmatched. The CDR3 is 15 amino acids. The germline V gene has CDR1 SGHRS and CDR2 YFSETQ. This TCR was sampled from a middle-aged woman in good health and CMV-seropositive. Sequencing was done on a sample of PBMCs. The V gene is TRBV5-1, the J gene TRBJ2-3; 10 nucleotides agree with TRBD2. In nucleotides, the CDR3 is TGCGCCAGCAGTTCTAGCGGGAGCAGGGCAGATACGCAGTATTTT. Translating gives CASSSSGSRADTQYF. Full variable domain (rest looked up from reference TRBV5-1 and TRBJ2-3): KAGVTQTPRYLIKTRGQQVTLSCSPISGHRSVSWYQQTPGQGLQFLFEYFSETQRNKGNFPGRFSGRQFSNSRSEMNVSTLELGDSALYLCASSSSGSRADTQYFGPGTRLTVL.